Below, 28 T cell receptor beta chains from the same sample are listed, as sequenced in a study of blood T cell dynamics during melanoma immunotherapy. This table comes from immunoSEQ multiplex PCR, and its TCRdb copy is limited to in-frame clones, with some not included. The sample includes 9,700 or so clones, around nine tenths of them seen just once. As for time point: pre-treatment baseline. The sequenced sample was blood, obtained from a patient treated with checkpoint blockade. These receptors came from a human donor with melanoma.

V is TRBV5-6 and J is TRBJ1-5; perhaps TRBD1 as D (5 bases). The CDR3 extends over 18 amino acids. Germline values: CDR1 SGHDT, CDR2 YYEEEE. V was pared by 0 bases and J by 3 bases, with 19 bases between. As DNA, the CDR3 is TGTGCCAGCAGCTTGGGGGCGGGCAGGGTGTGGGTCAATCAGCCCCAGCATTTT. Amino acids: CASSLGAGRVWVNQPQHF.

This clone showed up just a few times. The chain couples TRBV9 to TRBJ1-1; D not certain. The germline V gene has CDR1 SGDLS and CDR2 YYNGEE. This CDR3 has 13 amino acids. Trimming left V 1 base short and J 4 bases short, with 8 bases between. The CDR3 protein is CASSVTPSTEAFF. The CDR3 region has the DNA TGTGCCAGCAGCGTAACCCCCAGCACTGAAGCTTTCTTT.

This chain uses TRBV5-1 with TRBJ2-5, with a tentative D call TRBD2 (5 bases). Looked up from germline, CDR1 is SGHRS and CDR2 is YFSETQ. V gave up 5 bases and J gave up 5 bases, with 10 bases separating them. The CDR3 is made up of 12 amino acids. The CDR3 sequence: CASSSDLETQYF. The CDR3 DNA reads as TGCGCCAGCAGTTCGGACTTGGAGACCCAGTACTTC.

This chain uses TRBV19 with TRBJ1-1; tentative D call: TRBD1 (5 bases). Germline V lookup: CDR1 LNHDA, CDR2 SQIVND (reference sequence). Trimming took off 4 bases at V and 4 bases at J, with 16 bases between the two ends. This CDR3 has 15 residues. Here the CDR3 reads CASSTDTAGGTEAFF. The CDR3 bases are TGTGCCAGTAGTACCGACACGGCCGGGGGCACTGAAGCTTTCTTT.

The CDR3, as DNA: TGCGCCAGCAGCCAAGGGAGTGGGGCCCTCTACGAGCAGTACTTC. Translated: CASSQGSGALYEQYF. This chain uses TRBV4-1 with TRBJ2-7; weak D call: TRBD1 (5 bases). Germline lookup yields CDR1 MGHRA and CDR2 YSYEKL. This CDR3 comprises 15 residues. V was shortened by 1 base and J by 3 bases, with 13 bases between the two germline ends.

The rearrangement links TRBV7-3 to TRBJ2-2, with TRBD2 matching over 9 bases. V trimming: 5 bases; J trimming: 4 bases; junction bases outside the gene matches: 8. The length of the CDR3 is 16 residues. Looked up from germline, CDR1 is SGHTA and CDR2 is FQGTGA. The CDR3 is CASSPGLARVTGELFF. Here the CDR3 DNA reads TGTGCCAGCAGCCCCGGACTAGCGCGGGTCACCGGGGAGCTGTTTTTT.

The V and J genes are TRBV10-3 and TRBJ2-7; 13 nucleotides line up with TRBD2. With 10 bases clipped from V and 5 bases from J, the junction kept 5 bases outside the gene matches. Germline values: CDR1 ENHRY, CDR2 SYGVKD. This CDR3 is built from 13 residues. The CDR3 nucleotides read TGTGCCACCGCCGGGACTAGCGGGGACGAGCAGTACTTC. Protein product: CATAGTSGDEQYF.

For this clone: One junction end does not reproduce the germline sequence, and a read error may be involved. This chain connects TRBV7-7 to TRBJ2-1; D might be TRBD1 or TRBD2, each matching 5 bases. This CDR3 has 15 residues. Germline CDR1 is SSHAT and CDR2 is FNYEAQ (reference sequence). Here the CDR3 reads CASSRGLLSYNEQFF. DNA of the CDR3: TGTGCTAGCAGCCGGGGCCTACTCTCCTACAATGAGCAGTTCTTC.

The chain joins TRBV9 to TRBJ2-2; TRBD1 or TRBD2 may be the D gene (5 bases each). The V gene's germline CDR1 is SGDLS and CDR2 YYNGEE. The length of the CDR3 is 15 residues. Deletions cut 4 bases from V and 3 bases from J, with 13 bases between. The CDR3 sequence is CASSPRDGYTGELFF. The CDR3 bases are TGTGCCAGCAGCCCCCGGGACGGTTACACCGGGGAGCTGTTTTTT.

This clone was seen only once. V usage is TRBV21-1 and J usage is TRBJ1-4; TRBD1 was called by the table and not checked on the DNA. TRBV21-1 is classified as a pseudogene. This CDR3 contains 18 residues. CDR3 loop: CASSNPKLGRSTNEKLFF. The CDR3 nucleotides read TGTGCCAGCAGCAATCCCAAATTGGGCCGGTCGACTAATGAAAAACTGTTTTTT.

The rearrangement joins TRBV10-3 to TRBJ1-5, with TRBD1 as a possible D gene (5 bases). Trimming shortened V by 2 bases and J by 4 bases, and 12 bases separated the two germline ends. The CDR3 is 15 residues long. Germline loops: CDR1 ENHRY, CDR2 SYGVKD. Here the CDR3 reads CAISEAIGGNQPQHF. CDR3 DNA sequence: TGTGCCATCAGTGAGGCGATTGGGGGAAATCAGCCCCAGCATTTT.

The CDR3 sequence: CASSPGTGVGYTF. As DNA, the CDR3 is TGTGCCAGCAGCCCCGGGACAGGGGTCGGCTACACCTTC. This chain links TRBV16 with TRBJ1-2, with TRBD1 matching over 10 bases. Trimming cost V 4 bases and J 8 bases; bases outside gene matches: 4. The V gene's germline CDR1 is KGHSY and CDR2 FQNENV. CDR3 size: 13 residues.

This chain connects TRBV6-5 to TRBJ1-2, with TRBD1 as a possible D gene (5 bases). The CDR3 length is 16 residues. Germline CDR1 reads MNHEY; CDR2 reads SVGAGI. Between the trimmed V and J ends, which lost 0 bases and 2 bases, there was a span of 13 bases. CDR3 protein: CASSYSMAAGNYGYTF. As DNA, the CDR3 is TGTGCCAGCAGTTACTCTATGGCCGCAGGGAACTATGGCTACACCTTC.

The chain employs TRBV7-9 and TRBJ2-3, with a tentative D call TRBD2 (7 bases). Germline V gene sequence: CDR1 SEHNR, CDR2 FQNEAQ (reference sequence). The V end was cut by 5 bases, the J end by 4 bases, with 16 bases between. The CDR3 runs 15 residues. Here the CDR3 DNA reads TGTGCCAGCAGCCCCCTAGGGGGAGGGGCAGATACGCAGTATTTT. Residues: CASSPLGGGADTQYF.

V and J are TRBV27 and TRBJ2-7, with 7 positions matching TRBD2. The J segment lost 2 bases and the V segment lost 6 bases, leaving 4 bases of the junction unmatched. CDR1 is MNHEY, CDR2 SMNVEV, per germline (reference sequence). CDR3 length equals 13 residues. CDR3 coding DNA: TGTGCCAGCAGGTGGGGGGGGGCCTACGAGCAGTACTTC. Its protein is CASRWGGAYEQYF.

This rearrangement joins TRBV2 to TRBJ2-6; D ambiguous. Germline V gives CDR1 SNHLY, CDR2 FYNNEI. This CDR3 has 16 residues. Trimming pared 4 bases from V and 0 bases from J, leaving 10 bases between. The CDR3 DNA reads as TGTGCCAGCAGTGGAGTGGCAACCTCTGGGGCCAACGTCCTGACTTTC. This sequence encodes CASSGVATSGANVLTF.

The chain carries TRBV5-1 and TRBJ2-3, with D tentatively TRBD2 (6 bases). Germline CDR1 SGHRS, CDR2 YFSETQ. The ends were cut back, 1 base at V and 1 base at J, with 16 bases in the middle. The CDR3 covers 17 residues. CDR3 bases: TGCGCCAGCAGCTTGTCCGGGGACTTGTTGGGCACAGATACGCAGTATTTT. It yields the protein CASSLSGDLLGTDTQYF.

The chain employs TRBV4-3 and TRBJ2-3; D not resolved. The CDR3 consists of 13 residues. Germline lookup yields CDR1 LGHNA and CDR2 YSLEER. V was shortened by 3 bases and J by 9 bases, with 13 bases between the two germline ends. CDR3 in amino acids: CASSQGGPRTQYF. CDR3 coding DNA: TGCGCCAGCAGCCAGGGCGGCCCACGCACGCAGTATTTT.

This chain links TRBV18 with TRBJ2-4; D might be TRBD2 (5 bases). V dropped 4 bases and J dropped 8 bases, with 15 bases sitting between them. Germline V CDR1 and CDR2: KGHSH, LQKENI. The CDR3 extends over 14 amino acids. CDR3 sequence: CASSLGIAGDIQYF. In nucleotides, the CDR3 is TGTGCCAGCTCACTTGGGATCGCCGGGGACATTCAGTACTTC.

The chain carries TRBV9 and TRBJ1-2; D gene unclear. The CDR3 loop spans 14 amino acids. Germline CDR1 is SGDLS and CDR2 is YYNGEE. Trimming removed 0 bases at V and 5 bases at J, with 11 bases between. CDR3 protein: CASSVAEVDYGYTF. As DNA, the CDR3 is TGTGCCAGCAGCGTAGCTGAGGTGGATTATGGCTACACCTTC.

V gene TRBV11-2 combines with J gene TRBJ2-7, with 8 bases identical to TRBD1. The CDR3 has 13 residues. CDR1 is SGHAT and CDR2 is FQNNGV in the germline V gene. V lost 5 bases, J lost 3 bases, and 3 bases stayed unmatched. The CDR3 DNA reads as TGTGCCAGCAGCGCCGGGACAGGCTACGAGCAGTACTTC. This encodes CASSAGTGYEQYF.

The rearrangement joins TRBV7-2 to TRBJ2-1, with unresolved D. Germline CDR1 reads SGHTA; CDR2 reads FQGNSA. The CDR3 totals 13 residues. Trimming shortened V by 4 bases and J by 5 bases, and 9 bases separated the two germline ends. CDR3 sequence reads: CASSSRTHNEQFF. The CDR3 DNA reads TGTGCCAGCAGCTCTCGAACACACAATGAGCAGTTCTTC.

This rearrangement joins TRBV7-9 to TRBJ2-1; 11 nucleotides line up with TRBD2. The CDR3 is made up of 12 amino acids. Unmatched junction bases numbered 6, after V lost 5 bases and J lost 15 bases. Germline assignment: CDR1 SEHNR and CDR2 FQNEAQ (reference sequence). In nucleotides, the CDR3 is TGTGCCAGCAGCCCAAAGGGACTAGCGGCGTTCTTC. It specifies CASSPKGLAAFF.

This clone was recorded only once. V gene TRBV4-1 combines with J gene TRBJ2-7; 11 bases match TRBD2. There are 21 residues in the CDR3. CDR1 is MGHRA and CDR2 is YSYEKL in the germline V gene. V trimming: 0 bases; J trimming: 1 base; junction bases outside the gene matches: 17. The CDR3 loop is CASSQDSASGRLPTLSYEQYF. CDR3 DNA sequence: TGCGCCAGCAGCCAAGATTCGGCTAGCGGGAGGCTCCCGACTTTGTCCTACGAGCAGTACTTC.

This sequence joins TRBV7-6 and TRBJ2-1; 14 bases fit TRBD2. CDR1 SGHVS and CDR2 FNYEAQ come from the germline V gene. Unmatched junction bases numbered 4, after V lost 0 bases and J lost 9 bases. The CDR3 covers 16 residues. The CDR3 is CASSLAGTSGSGEQFF. In nucleotides, the CDR3 is TGTGCCAGCAGCTTAGCCGGGACTAGCGGGAGCGGTGAGCAGTTCTTC.

The V and J genes are TRBV7-9 and TRBJ1-4, with D maybe TRBD1 (5 bases). The CDR3 runs 14 residues. V gave up 5 bases and J gave up 7 bases, with 14 bases separating them. Germline CDR1 and CDR2: SEHNR and FQNEAQ (reference sequence). CDR3 coding DNA: TGTGCCAGCAGCCTAGGGCAGGGAGGTGAAAAACTGTTTTTT. Translating gives CASSLGQGGEKLFF.

The chain links TRBV9 to TRBJ2-5; TRBD1 is a possible D gene (6 bases). Germline CDR1 reads SGDLS; CDR2 reads YYNGEE. The CDR3 totals 14 residues. Trimming pared 0 bases from V and 5 bases from J, leaving 11 bases between. CDR3 residues: CASSVVGQGETQYF. The CDR3 DNA sequence: TGTGCCAGCAGCGTAGTAGGCCAGGGGGAGACCCAGTACTTC.

This clone occurred once. This rearrangement joins TRBV5-1 to TRBJ2-5; weak D call: TRBD2 (5 bases). The V gene's germline CDR1 is SGHRS and CDR2 YFSETQ. This CDR3 is 15 amino acids long. V gave up 4 bases and J gave up 5 bases, with 18 bases separating them. In nucleotides, the CDR3 is TGCGCCAGCAGCGACTCGACTTCCCCGGGGGAGACCCAGTACTTC. It is translated as CASSDSTSPGETQYF.